This T cell receptor beta chain was obtained from a study of OX40 agonist ivuxolimab in advanced cancers. TCRdb keeps only in-frame clones here, not all; method: immunoSEQ multiplex PCR. The sample lists some 44,000 clones, around 80% occurring once. Germline V gives CDR1 WNHNN, CDR2 SYGVQD (reference sequence). The CDR3 sequence is 15 residues long. Deletions cut 2 bases from V and 0 bases from J, with 8 bases between. The sequencing here drew on CD4+ or CD8+ T cells sorted from blood, taken in a trial of the OX40 agonist ivuxolimab. This TCR was sampled from an adult with an advanced solid tumor such as melanoma, head and neck, liver or kidney cancer. The J gene is TRBJ2-1, the V gene TRBV10-1; D ambiguous. This CDR3 reads CASSENPSSYNEQFF. DNA of the CDR3: TGCGCCAGCAGTGAGAACCCGAGCTCCTACAATGAGCAGTTCTTC.